This section outlines one T cell receptor (beta chain) sequence together with its context. This sample stems from a study of T cell responses to AZD1222 COVID-19 vaccine. This CDR3 is built from 14 residues. CDR1 SGHTA and CDR2 FQGNSA come from the germline V gene. The junction had 6 bases not matched to a gene; V was cut back by 7 bases and J by 2 bases. Sequenced by immunoSEQ multiplex PCR; TCRdb stores in-frame clones only, minus some. The sample has approximately 150,000 clones, 92% seen once. This TCR derives from an adult in good health. This sample comprised peripheral blood, obtained on day 0 of MenACWY control vaccination. The chain has TRBV7-2 and TRBJ2-3, with 7 bases fitting TRBD1. The CDR3 DNA is TGTGCCAGCATCGAGACAGGGCACACAGATACGCAGTATTTT. Its protein is CASIETGHTDTQYF.